This TCR beta chain was found in a study of blood T cell repertoires in COVID-19. Study background: There were acute and convalescent COVID-19 samples, and they came from the United States, Italy and Spain. From T cells, B-cell-depleted T cells, or PBMCs came the material, which was cDNA or gDNA.

This clone showed up just once. In the original analysis: Estimates of nucleated cell counts were drawn from the amplification of reference gene primers. Sequenced by immunoSEQ multiplex PCR; TCRdb stores in-frame clones only, minus some. D and trimming come from the DNA, and the V and J calls and clone size come from that table. The sample holds about 160,000 clones, roughly 84% seen once. CDR3 size: 13 residues. V dropped 6 bases and J dropped 3 bases, with 11 bases sitting between them. Germline CDR1 KGHSH, CDR2 LQKENI. Cohorts were based on clinical histories the participants reported. This chain connects TRBV18 to TRBJ1-1, with D hard to call. Sequences were obtained from PBMCs or T cells enriched from blood (not recorded which). This sequence originates from a man between 60 and 70 years old who had recovered from COVID-19. CDR3 sequence (DNA): TGTGCCAGCTCTGGGGTCGGGGACACTGAAGCTTTCTTT. This translates into CASSGVGDTEAFF. Full variable domain (rest looked up from reference TRBV18 and TRBJ1-1): NAGVMQNPRHLVRRRGQEARLRCSPMKGHSHVYWYRQLPEEGLKFMVYLQKENIIDESGMPKERFSAEFPKEGPSILRIQQVVRGDSAAYFCASSGVGDTEAFFGQGTRLTVV.